This TCR beta chain was found in a study of beta chain features in type 1 diabetes. Study background: Across all samples, about 100 million sorted cells were examined.

Isolated RNA was reverse transcribed in full, so expressed TCRB transcripts were sequenced. There were millions of reads on average in the naive, central memory and regulatory T cell samples. Some clones are missing from TCRdb's copy, which holds only in-frame ones; the method was immunoSEQ multiplex PCR. The table records 600,000 to 700,000 clones, roughly 13% of them present only once. Study results and limitations: Sequencing from cDNA could over-represent high-TCR-expressing cells. Shortening of TCRB CDR3s, moderate but significant, appeared in all four CD4+ subsets of Type 1 diabetes patients.

There are a few counts of this clone. As yet, its antigen is unknown. Sequenced material: naive CD4+ T cells from blood. This clonotype originated in a man aged 18 to 29 with type 1 diabetes.

The CDR3 nucleotides are TGCAGCGTTGAAGGGGAACAGGGGGGTTTGGATACGCAGTATTTT. Protein: CSVEGEQGGLDTQYF. The rearrangement links TRBV29-1 to TRBJ2-3, with TRBD1 identical over 8 bases. Germline trimming cut 1 base from V and 6 bases from J; bases unmatched to any gene: 9. CDR3 size: 15 residues. Per germline, CDR1 SQVTM and CDR2 ANQGSEA.